This T cell receptor (beta chain) was obtained from a study of blood T cell repertoires in COVID-19. Whole-study context: The United States, Italy and Spain were the sources of the acute and convalescent COVID-19 samples. PBMCs, B-cell-depleted T cells, or T cells provided the cDNA or gDNA that made up the material.

The V gene end was trimmed by 4 bases and the J gene end by 4 bases; junction bases not matched to a gene: 9. This CDR3 is built from 16 residues. Germline V gene data show CDR1 as SNHLY and CDR2 as FYNNEI. How the authors handled the data: Estimation of nucleated cell counts relied on the amplification of reference gene primers. TCRdb's copy holds only in-frame clones and misses some; the assay was immunoSEQ multiplex PCR. Clone size and the V and J calls come from that table; the DNA yielded D and trimming. The repertoire includes around 210,000 clones, 70% to 85% of them detected once, and 13% sits in the top ten.

The chain joins TRBV2 to TRBJ2-5; 10 bases match TRBD1. Source material: peripheral blood. This sequence originates from a human donor in a cohort sampled during active COVID-19. The CDR3 protein is CASSARDRGVRETQYF. The CDR3 DNA follows: TGTGCCAGCAGTGCCCGGGACAGGGGTGTGAGAGAGACCCAGTACTTC. Full variable domain (remainder filled in from reference TRBV2 and TRBJ2-5): EPEVTQTPSHQVTQMGQEVILRCVPISNHLYFYWYRQILGQKVEFLVSFYNNEISEKSEIFDDQFSVERPDGSNFTLKIRSTKLEDSAMYFCASSARDRGVRETQYFGPGTRLLVL.